Listed below are T cell receptor beta chains from one sample, sequenced in a study of blood T cells in healthy people across ages. TCRdb ran MiXCR on the 5' RACE reads and lists one entry per CDR3 protein. This table has almost 550,000 distinct CDR3 sequences, 24% appearing once. The same data also contributed to another study, on T cells of mothers and their children.

The sequenced material came from blood. Receptors were obtained from a boy aged 5-17 years in good health. Both conserved end residues are part of each CDR3. The D gene is left open where the match is weak. Only some rows state a clone size, as once, few, many or a class for expanded clones.

>TRBD2|TRBV7-2|.|TRBJ2-7
CASSFNRDYAQYF
>.|TRBV5-5|.|TRBJ2-1
CASSRGGALNEQFF
>.|TRBV7-2|.|TRBJ1-2
CASSQGFYGYTF
>.|TRBV15|.|TRBJ2-2
CATSDKNTGELFF
>TRBD1|TRBV12-3/TRBV12-4|.|TRBJ1-1
CASSTGVGTAAFF
>TRBD2|TRBV9|few|TRBJ2-7
CASSVAGGTYEQYF
>TRBD2|TRBV19|.|TRBJ2-7
CAASSGKYEQYF
>TRBD1|TRBV4-3|.|.
CASSMDRGWYEQYF
>TRBD2|TRBV7-2|.|TRBJ2-5
CASSLSRLAGEEQYF
>TRBD1|TRBV7-9|many|TRBJ2-7
CASSLVGRTGISTYEQYF
>TRBD1|TRBV10-3|.|TRBJ2-7
CAIRGTGGMNEQYF
>.|TRBV5-1|few|TRBJ2-7
CASSPRAMGTYEQYF
>.|TRBV7-9|many|TRBJ2-2
CASSSGELFF
>TRBD1|TRBV7-2|.|TRBJ2-7
CASSLNRGRQYF
>.|TRBV6-2/TRBV6-3|few|TRBJ2-7
CASSPLLSVSSSYEQYF
>.|TRBV4-3|.|TRBJ1-3
CASSDDRGISGNTIYF
>.|TRBV6-5|few|TRBJ1-4
CASSYGQHNEKLFF
>TRBD2|TRBV12-3/TRBV12-4|.|.
CASSFLLAGGLSEQFF
>TRBD1|TRBV7-2|few|TRBJ2-7
CASRAGTVYEQYF
>TRBD1|TRBV3-1|.|TRBJ1-4
CASSQGQGGSEKLFF
>.|TRBV25-1|.|TRBJ2-1
CASSEVGRNEQFF
>.|TRBV4-3|.|TRBJ1-6
CASSQEARNSPLHF
>TRBD2|TRBV12-5|.|TRBJ2-1
CASGLATTSGAYNEQFF
>.|TRBV12-3/TRBV12-4|few|TRBJ1-2
CASSLSNNYGYTF